This TCR beta chain was sequenced in a study of beta chain features in type 1 diabetes. At the level of the study: The study examined roughly 100 million sorted cells across all samples. Study observations and caveats: Shorter TCRB CDR3s, moderately but significantly so, marked every one of the four CD4+ subsets in Type 1 diabetes patients. With patients and controls alike, PCR might favor shorter templates to an equal degree. The question of HLA type influencing TCRB rearrangement was one that remained unresolved here.

Details on this clone: Its antigen is as yet unknown.

Expressed TCRB transcripts got sequenced, as all isolated RNA was reverse transcribed. Clones were sequenced by immunoSEQ multiplex PCR, and TCRdb holds only the in-frame ones, with some missing. The sample includes about 270,000 clones, around an eighth of them seen just once. Trimming shortened V by 4 bases and J by 0 bases, and 13 bases separated the two germline ends. From germline, CDR1 is LNHDA and CDR2 SQIVND (reference sequence). The CDR3 has 17 residues. Sorted populations all exceeded 98% purity. The V gene is TRBV19, the J gene TRBJ2-6; D is perhaps TRBD2 (6 bases). Sequenced: naive CD4+ T cells from blood. This TCR derives from a man aged 30 to 45 with type 1 diabetes. The CDR3 coding sequence is TGTGCCAGTAGTACACCGGGACTTCGCTCTGGGGCCAACGTCCTGACTTTC. Protein: CASSTPGLRSGANVLTF. The full variable domain, its missing parts supplied by reference TRBV19 and TRBJ2-6, is DGGITQSPKYLFRKEGQNVTLSCEQNLNHDAMYWYRQDPGQGLRLIYYSQIVNDFQKGDIAEGYSVSREKKESFPLTVTSAQKNPTAFYLCASSTPGLRSGANVLTFGAGSRLTVL.